This TCR beta chain appears in the sequencing data of a study of T-cell reconstitution after alpha-beta-depleted transplantation in children. Points from the study as a whole: T-cell numbers and diversity one year post-transplant derived largely from freshly generated T cells. Reportedly, alpha-beta T cells present about two months post-transplant originated from several hundred expanded clones of graft origin. At day 60, the high TCRbeta diversity found in some patients originated from recipient T cells and thymic progenitors that had survived.

Many counts were recorded for this clonotype. Its antigen remains unknown. TCRbeta library construction was performed incorporating unique molecular identifiers. TCRdb recomputed calls from the PCR reads with MiXCR, one row per CDR3 protein. The table has about 200,000 distinct CDR3 sequences, approximately 8% seen once. The CDR3 is made up of 12 amino acids. Looked up from germline, CDR1 is DFQATT and CDR2 is SNEGSKA (reference sequence). Trimming pared 3 bases from V and 4 bases from J, leaving 8 bases between. This clonotype was obtained from a male patient between 2 and 15 years old who had a stem cell transplant for acute myeloid leukemia, so the T cells may come from the graft donor. The sequencing here drew on PBMCs, mostly from graft donor cells, taken 360 days after TCRalphabeta/CD19-depleted stem cell transplant. The chain joins TRBV20-1 to TRBJ2-3; tentative D call: TRBD2 (6 bases). The CDR3 reads CSASREADTQYF. Written as DNA, the CDR3 is TGCAGTGCTAGCAGGGAGGCAGATACGCAGTATTTT.